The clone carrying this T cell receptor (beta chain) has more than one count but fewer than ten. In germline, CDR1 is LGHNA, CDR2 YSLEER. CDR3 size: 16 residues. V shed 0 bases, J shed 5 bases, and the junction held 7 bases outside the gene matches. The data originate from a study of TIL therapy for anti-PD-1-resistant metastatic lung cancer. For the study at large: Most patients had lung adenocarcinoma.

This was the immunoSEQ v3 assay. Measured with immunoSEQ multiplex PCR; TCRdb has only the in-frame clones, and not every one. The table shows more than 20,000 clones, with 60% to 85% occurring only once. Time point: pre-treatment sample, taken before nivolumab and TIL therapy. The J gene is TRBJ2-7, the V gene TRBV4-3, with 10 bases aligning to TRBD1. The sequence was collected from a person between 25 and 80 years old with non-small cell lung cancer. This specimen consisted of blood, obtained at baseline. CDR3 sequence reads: CASSQDPGQGRDEQYF. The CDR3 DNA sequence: TGCGCCAGCAGCCAAGATCCGGGACAGGGGAGGGACGAGCAGTACTTC.